This TCR beta chain appears in the sequencing data of a study of preoperative IRX-2 immunotherapy in early breast cancer. The CDR3 is 15 residues long. From germline, CDR1 is SGDLS and CDR2 YYNGEE. The junction had 1 base not matched to a gene; V was cut back by 0 bases and J by 4 bases. Regarding treatment: preoperative locoregional IRX-2 cytokine immunotherapy. Patients received preoperative, locoregional IRX-2 cytokine immunotherapy in a phase Ib study. TCRdb's table, derived via immunoSEQ multiplex PCR, lists solely in-frame clones and lacks some. The sample holds 28,000 or so clones, around 90% seen once.

This chain joins TRBV9 and TRBJ1-5; 10 bases line up with TRBD1. The TCR sequence derives from a human donor with breast cancer. This specimen was taken from a patient treated with IRX-2 immunotherapy. CDR3 DNA sequence: TGTGCCAGCAGCGTAGGGGGACAGGGGAATCAGCCCCAGCATTTT. The encoded protein is CASSVGGQGNQPQHF.